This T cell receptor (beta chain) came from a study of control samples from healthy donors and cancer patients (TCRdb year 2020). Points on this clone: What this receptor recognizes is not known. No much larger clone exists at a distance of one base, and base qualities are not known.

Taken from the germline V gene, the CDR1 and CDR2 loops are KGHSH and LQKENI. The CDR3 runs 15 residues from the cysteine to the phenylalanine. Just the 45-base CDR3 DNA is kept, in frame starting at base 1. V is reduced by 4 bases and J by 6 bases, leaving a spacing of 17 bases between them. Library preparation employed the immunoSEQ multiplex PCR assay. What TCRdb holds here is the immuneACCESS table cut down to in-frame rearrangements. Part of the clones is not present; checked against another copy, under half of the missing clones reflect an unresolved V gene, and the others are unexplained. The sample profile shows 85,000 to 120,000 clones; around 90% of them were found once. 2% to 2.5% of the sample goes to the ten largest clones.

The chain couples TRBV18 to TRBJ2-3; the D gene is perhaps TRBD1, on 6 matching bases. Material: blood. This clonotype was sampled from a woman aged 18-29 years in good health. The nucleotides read TGTGCCAGCTCACGGACAGACCAGGCTCGCGATACGCAGTATTTT. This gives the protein CASSRTDQARDTQYF.